The 24 T cell receptor beta chains reported below all come from one sample, sequenced in a study of blood T cell repertoires in COVID-19. The table came from immunoSEQ multiplex PCR; TCRdb's copy has only in-frame clones and leaves some out. The sample has under 250,000 clones, about 82% seen once; the top ten hold about 9.3%. The sequenced sample consisted of PBMCs or T cells enriched from blood (not recorded which). These receptors were taken from a woman aged 50 to 65 with acute COVID-19.

The chain has TRBV3-1 (or the pseudogene TRBV3-2) and TRBJ2-7, with a possible D match to TRBD2 (6 bases). The CDR3 is 14 residues long. CDR1 and CDR2 (germline): LGHDT, YNNKEL (reference sequence). Trimming removed 4 bases at V and 2 bases at J, with 12 bases between. CDR3 bases: TGTGCCAGCAGCCTGGAGGGGCCAGCCTACGAGCAGTACTTC. It translates to CASSLEGPAYEQYF.

In the case of this clone: The junction departs from germline at one end; a sequencing error may be responsible. The rearrangement uses TRBV19 and TRBJ1-1; 8 positions agree with TRBD1. The CDR3 covers 14 residues. The germline gives CDR1 LNHDA, CDR2 SQIVND (reference sequence). The CDR3 bases are TGTGCCACTAGTACGGGACAGGAGAACACTGAAGCTTTCTTT. This translates into CATSTGQENTEAFF. The complete variable domain, with remaining parts taken from reference TRBV19 and TRBJ1-1, reads DGGITQSPKYLFRKEGQNVTLSCEQNLNHDAMYWYRQDPGQGLRLIYYSQIVNDFQKGDIAEGYSVSREKKESFPLTVTSAQKNPTAFYLCATSTGQENTEAFFGQGTRLTVV.

CDR3 bases: TGCGCCAGCAGCCAAGAGTTGAGCGGGGTAGGGGCCGGGGAGCTGTTTTTT. As protein: CASSQELSGVGAGELFF. This chain links TRBV4-1 with TRBJ2-2; 7 nucleotides match TRBD2. Germline V lookup: CDR1 MGHRA, CDR2 YSYEKL. V shed 0 bases and J 6 bases; nucleotides not matched to a gene: 10. The CDR3 has 17 residues.

This chain connects TRBV7-9 to TRBJ2-4, with 11 bases fitting TRBD2. This CDR3 spans 16 amino acids. The J segment lost 6 bases and the V segment lost 5 bases, leaving 9 bases of the junction unmatched. Germline lookup yields CDR1 SEHNR and CDR2 FQNEAQ (reference sequence). The CDR3 sequence: CASSGPLAGGRNIQYF. CDR3 bases: TGTGCCAGCAGCGGACCCCTAGCGGGGGGCCGAAACATTCAGTACTTC.

By share, this clone ranks as medium-sized. The rearrangement joins TRBV7-2 to TRBJ1-1, with 12 bases fitting TRBD1. V shed 5 bases and J 4 bases; nucleotides not matched to a gene: 8. Germline lookup yields CDR1 SGHTA and CDR2 FQGNSA. The CDR3 covers 16 residues. CDR3 sequence (DNA): TGTGCCAGCAGCCTGGGACAGGGGGCGTCTAGCACTGAAGCTTTCTTT. Its protein product is CASSLGQGASSTEAFF.

J is TRBJ2-5 and V is TRBV7-2, with no clear D. Germline V gives CDR1 SGHTA, CDR2 FQGNSA. The CDR3 length is 13 residues. Trimming took off 2 bases at V and 5 bases at J, with 9 bases between the two ends. In DNA, the CDR3 is TGTGCCAGCAGCTTAATGGCGAGGGAGACCCAGTACTTC. It encodes CASSLMARETQYF.

This chain uses TRBV19 with TRBJ1-6; 9 nucleotides align to TRBD1. CDR3 size: 16 residues. Germline V CDR1 and CDR2: LNHDA, SQIVND (reference sequence). With V trimmed by 4 bases and J by 9 bases, 10 bases remained unmatched. CDR3 amino acids: CASSTYRTGESSPLHF. For the CDR3, the DNA is TGTGCCAGTAGTACCTACCGGACAGGGGAGAGTTCACCCCTCCACTTT.

J is TRBJ2-2 and V is TRBV30, with D possibly being TRBD1 (5 bases). V was shortened by 2 bases and J by 2 bases, with 6 bases between the two germline ends. This CDR3 comprises 13 residues. CDR1 is GTSNPN and CDR2 is SVGIG in the germline V gene (reference sequence). The CDR3 spells CAWSTGNTGELFF. The CDR3 coding sequence is TGTGCCTGGAGTACAGGCAACACCGGGGAGCTGTTTTTT.

The chain recombines TRBV19 with TRBJ1-5, with D possibly TRBD1 on 5 matching bases. The CDR3 has 14 amino acids. Trimming stripped 6 bases from V and 2 bases from J, with 11 bases between. The germline CDR1 and CDR2 sequences are LNHDA and SQIVND (reference sequence). In DNA form, the CDR3 reads TGTGCCAGTAGGGACAATCGGGGCAATCAGCCCCAGCATTTT. Translation: CASRDNRGNQPQHF.

This chain uses TRBV12-3 or TRBV12-4 with TRBJ2-2, with TRBD1 matching over 8 bases. CDR3 size: 13 residues. Trimming cost V 11 bases and J 4 bases; bases outside gene matches: 6. CDR3 residues: CALRGLGTGELFF. DNA for the CDR3: TGTGCCCTCAGGGGGCTAGGCACCGGGGAGCTGTTTTTT.

This chain connects TRBV19 to TRBJ2-1, with D possibly TRBD2 on 8 matching bases. This CDR3 has 16 residues. In germline, CDR1 is LNHDA, CDR2 SQIVND (reference sequence). Trimming left V 6 bases short and J 5 bases short, with 20 bases between. CDR3 protein: CASRGGTAGANNEQFF. The DNA of the CDR3 is TGTGCCAGTAGAGGCGGGACAGCGGGGGCAAACAATGAGCAGTTCTTC. Based on the CDR3 plus reference TRBV19 and TRBJ2-1, the full variable domain is DGGITQSPKYLFRKEGQNVTLSCEQNLNHDAMYWYRQDPGQGLRLIYYSQIVNDFQKGDIAEGYSVSREKKESFPLTVTSAQKNPTAFYLCASRGGTAGANNEQFFGPGTRLTVL.

This chain joins TRBV5-1 and TRBJ2-7, with TRBD1 matching over 12 bases. CDR3 size: 15 residues. V lost 4 bases and J lost 6; bases outside the gene matches: 8. Germline lookup yields CDR1 SGHRS and CDR2 YFSETQ. CDR3 DNA: TGCGCCAGCAGCCCGGATGGGACAGGGGGCCGCGAGCAGTACTTC. This codes for CASSPDGTGGREQYF.

In its sample, this clone was seen once. The chain couples TRBV19 to TRBJ1-5; D not resolved. CDR1 and CDR2 (germline): LNHDA, SQIVND (reference sequence). The CDR3 is made up of 15 amino acids. Deletions cut 9 bases from V and 2 bases from J, with 17 bases between. The CDR3 region has the DNA TGTGCCAGCCTGGAGAGGGCAGGCCGCAATCAGCCCCAGCATTTT. Its translation: CASLERAGRNQPQHF. The full variable domain, completed using reference TRBV19 and TRBJ1-5, is DGGITQSPKYLFRKEGQNVTLSCEQNLNHDAMYWYRQDPGQGLRLIYYSQIVNDFQKGDIAEGYSVSREKKESFPLTVTSAQKNPTAFYLCASLERAGRNQPQHFGDGTRLSIL.

This sequence joins TRBV7-3 and TRBJ2-3; D may be TRBD2 (6 bases). The CDR3 is made up of 15 amino acids. Germline loops: CDR1 SGHTA, CDR2 FQGTGA. Between the trimmed V and J ends, which lost 4 bases and 5 bases, there was a span of 16 bases. Written as DNA, the CDR3 is TGTGCCAGCAGCTCTGGAGGGGTAAAAGGAGATACGCAGTATTTT. Its protein product is CASSSGGVKGDTQYF.

The J gene is TRBJ1-3, the V gene TRBV30, with D possibly being TRBD1 (6 bases). The CDR3 consists of 15 residues. CDR1 and CDR2 from the germline V gene are GTSNPN and SVGIG (reference sequence). V lost 0 bases to trimming and J lost 0 bases, with 9 bases between them. This CDR3 is CAWSVWGRSGNTIYF. Written as DNA, the CDR3 is TGTGCCTGGAGTGTATGGGGGCGCTCTGGAAACACCATATATTTT.

The genes are TRBV7-3 and TRBJ2-2, with 8 positions matching TRBD2. V shed 5 bases and J 5 bases; nucleotides not matched to a gene: 16. This CDR3 region has 18 residues. Germline CDR1 SGHTA, CDR2 FQGTGA. The CDR3 spells CASSDMGSGGSWTGELFF. In DNA form, the CDR3 reads TGTGCCAGCAGCGATATGGGCAGCGGGGGTTCGTGGACCGGGGAGCTGTTTTTT.

The CDR3 loop is CASTGSRQPQHF. In nucleotides, the CDR3 is TGTGCCAGCACAGGGTCTAGACAGCCCCAGCATTTT. The rearrangement joins TRBV6-5 to TRBJ1-5; TRBD1 might be the D (5 bases). This CDR3 is built from 12 residues. V lost 7 bases, J lost 7 bases, and 11 bases lay in between. In germline, CDR1 is MNHEY, CDR2 SVGAGI.

The genes are TRBV5-4 and TRBJ1-2, with 12 bases that match TRBD1. V shed 5 bases and J 7 bases; nucleotides not matched to a gene: 6. This CDR3 contains 14 residues. Germline V gives CDR1 SGHNT, CDR2 YYREEE (reference sequence). The CDR3 protein is CASRPGQGAVGYTF. The CDR3, as DNA: TGTGCCAGCAGACCGGGACAGGGGGCCGTTGGCTACACCTTC.

The chain is built from TRBV4-3 and TRBJ1-2, with D maybe TRBD1 (6 bases). The CDR3 has 15 residues. Germline CDR1 and CDR2: LGHNA and YSLEER. V lost 0 bases to trimming and J lost 4 bases, with 12 bases between them. CDR3 amino acids: CASSQDGRGIYGYTF. The CDR3 nucleotides are TGCGCCAGCAGCCAAGACGGCAGGGGAATCTATGGCTACACCTTC.

This clone has more than one count but fewer than ten. The chain joins TRBV30 to TRBJ1-1, with D perhaps matching TRBD1 (5 bases). V lost 2 bases and J 1 base, leaving 14 bases between the germline ends. The CDR3 has 15 amino acids. Germline values: CDR1 GTSNPN, CDR2 SVGIG (reference sequence). CDR3 region: CAWSRLDITNTEAFF. The CDR3 DNA reads as TGTGCCTGGAGTCGGTTGGACATCACGAACACTGAAGCTTTCTTT.

The gene calls are TRBV29-1 and TRBJ1-1, with 8 nucleotides matching TRBD1. The length of the CDR3 is 13 residues. The V segment lost 5 bases and the J segment 4 bases; nucleotides outside the gene matches: 6. In germline, CDR1 is SQVTM, CDR2 ANQGSEA. The CDR3 DNA follows: TGCAGCGTTTTCCAGGGGGCGCGCACTGAAGCTTTCTTT. It yields the protein CSVFQGARTEAFF. The whole variable domain, filled in from reference TRBV29-1 and TRBJ1-1, reads SAVISQKPSRDICQRGTSLTIQCQVDSQVTMMFWYRQQPGQSLTLIATANQGSEATYESGFVIDKFPISRPNLTFSTLTVSNMSPEDSSIYLCSVFQGARTEAFFGQGTRLTVV.

The chain combines TRBV30 with TRBJ1-5; TRBD1 aligns across 8 bases. The CDR3 is made up of 13 amino acids. V shed 3 bases and J 3 bases; nucleotides not matched to a gene: 1. The germline CDR1 and CDR2 sequences are GTSNPN and SVGIG (reference sequence). CDR3 nucleotide sequence: TGTGCCTGGAGGGACAGGGTCAATCAGCCCCAGCATTTT. Amino acids: CAWRDRVNQPQHF.

This clone has a handful of counts. This rearrangement joins TRBV5-4 to TRBJ2-6; 7 bases are shared with TRBD1. V lost 3 bases to trimming and J lost 0 bases; unmatched junction nucleotides: 15. CDR1 is SGHNT, CDR2 YYREEE, per germline (reference sequence). The CDR3 extends over 20 amino acids. CDR3 amino acids: CASSSNNLSQGVSGANVLTF. CDR3 sequence (DNA): TGTGCCAGCAGCTCGAATAACCTAAGTCAGGGGGTCTCTGGGGCCAACGTCCTGACTTTC.

This rearrangement joins TRBV6-6 to TRBJ2-5; D gene unclear. CDR1 and CDR2 from the germline V gene are MNHNY and SVGAGI (reference sequence). The length of the CDR3 is 13 residues. V lost 4 bases to trimming and J lost 5 bases, with 11 bases between them. This CDR3 is CASSFGARETQYF. CDR3 sequence (DNA): TGTGCCAGCAGTTTCGGAGCACGGGAGACCCAGTACTTC.